Listed below are T cell receptor beta chains from one sample, sequenced in a study of OX40 agonist ivuxolimab in advanced cancers. TCRdb's table, derived via immunoSEQ multiplex PCR, lists solely in-frame clones and lacks some. Altogether 3,100 or so clones are present, about two thirds being singletons, with the ten largest covering more than 20%. Sequenced material: CD4+ or CD8+ T cells sorted from blood, taken in a trial of the OX40 agonist ivuxolimab. These receptors all stem from an adult with an advanced solid tumor such as melanoma, head and neck, liver or kidney cancer. Each CDR3 is given without its conserved first and last residue. D genes are given only for firm matches.

J gene: TRBJ1-1; V gene: TRBV6-5; D gene: NA; CDR3 protein: ASSYSIGIAEAF
J gene: TRBJ1-4; V gene: TRBV28; D gene: TRBD1; CDR3 protein: ASRSQGSGEKLF
J gene: TRBJ2-2; V gene: TRBV6-6; D gene: NA; CDR3 protein: ASSYSGGDTGELF
J gene: TRBJ2-2; V gene: TRBV6-1; D gene: NA; CDR3 protein: ASSSTNTGELF
J gene: TRBJ2-6; V gene: TRBV7-8; D gene: NA; CDR3 protein: ASSSQESGANVLT
J gene: TRBJ2-3; V gene: TRBV7-9; D gene: NA; CDR3 protein: ASSSADEDTQY
J gene: TRBJ2-6; V gene: TRBV6-4; D gene: NA; CDR3 protein: ASSDSLAGANVLT
J gene: TRBJ2-2; V gene: TRBV6-1; D gene: NA; CDR3 protein: ASSEARVGISGELF
J gene: TRBJ1-4; V gene: TRBV19; D gene: TRBD1; CDR3 protein: ASSPDRGDEKLF
J gene: TRBJ2-7; V gene: TRBV5-1; D gene: NA; CDR3 protein: ASSLDGPSTEQY
J gene: TRBJ2-7; V gene: TRBV28; D gene: NA; CDR3 protein: ASSRELVGSYEQY
J gene: TRBJ2-1; V gene: TRBV15; D gene: TRBD2; CDR3 protein: ATSSSGTNNEQF
J gene: TRBJ2-2; V gene: TRBV6-6; D gene: TRBD2; CDR3 protein: ASSYRLAENTGELF
J gene: TRBJ1-1; V gene: TRBV19; D gene: NA; CDR3 protein: AYYGGSQNTEAF